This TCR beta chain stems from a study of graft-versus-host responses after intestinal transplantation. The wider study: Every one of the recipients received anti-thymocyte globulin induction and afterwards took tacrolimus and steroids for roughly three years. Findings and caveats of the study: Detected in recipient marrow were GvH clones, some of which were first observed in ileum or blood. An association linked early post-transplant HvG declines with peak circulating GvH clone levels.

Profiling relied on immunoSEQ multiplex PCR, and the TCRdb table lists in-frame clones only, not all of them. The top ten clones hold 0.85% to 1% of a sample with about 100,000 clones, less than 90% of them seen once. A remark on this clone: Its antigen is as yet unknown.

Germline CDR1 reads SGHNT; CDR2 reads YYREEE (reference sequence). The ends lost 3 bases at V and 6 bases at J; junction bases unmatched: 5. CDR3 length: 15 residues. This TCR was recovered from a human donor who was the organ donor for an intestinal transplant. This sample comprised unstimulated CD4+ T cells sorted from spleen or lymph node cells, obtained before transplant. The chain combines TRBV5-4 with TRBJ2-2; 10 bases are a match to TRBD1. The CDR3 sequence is CASSSGTGVSGELFF. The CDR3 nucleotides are TGTGCCAGCAGCTCGGGGACAGGGGTGTCCGGGGAGCTGTTTTTT.